These 20 T cell receptor beta chains came from one sample sequenced in a study of early stage breast cancer tumors. Sequenced by immunoSEQ multiplex PCR; TCRdb stores in-frame clones only, minus some. The sample shows tens of thousands of clones, roughly 77% of them seen only once. The specimen sequenced was breast tumor tissue. The receptors come from a person in their twenties or thirties with breast cancer.

The chain uses TRBV5-6 and TRBJ1-1, with unresolved D. V was clipped by 6 bases and J by 1 base, with 13 bases between them. Germline V lookup: CDR1 SGHDT, CDR2 YYEEEE. This CDR3 spans 14 amino acids. CDR3 nucleotide sequence: TGTGCCAGCAAAGCGGTTGGGAGGAACACTGAAGCTTTCTTT. It yields the protein CASKAVGRNTEAFF.

This clone was observed once. The gene calls are TRBV20-1 and TRBJ2-1, with 9 bases lining up with TRBD2. Germline V gives CDR1 DFQATT, CDR2 SNEGSKA (reference sequence). CDR3 length equals 11 residues. The V gene end was trimmed by 2 bases and the J gene end by 15 bases; junction bases not matched to a gene: 5. The CDR3 sequence: CSARTLAGLFF. For the CDR3, the DNA is TGCAGTGCTAGAACCCTAGCGGGATTGTTCTTC.

This chain connects TRBV7-8 to TRBJ2-5; 9 positions agree with TRBD2. The CDR3 spans 14 residues. J gave up 5 bases and V 10 bases, and 11 bases lay outside the gene matches. Germline CDR1 reads SGHVS; CDR2 reads FQNEAQ. In DNA, the CDR3 is TGTGCCACATTAGCGGGAGTGGTCGGGGAGACCCAGTACTTC. Its translation: CATLAGVVGETQYF.

This clone showed up just a few times. CDR3 nucleotide sequence: TGTGCCAGCAGAGGGGCCAACTACGAGCAGTACTTC. Translated, it gives CASRGANYEQYF. The chain combines TRBV7-2 with TRBJ2-7; weak D call: TRBD1 (5 bases). This CDR3 is 12 amino acids long. Trimming left V 6 bases short and J 3 bases short, with 9 bases between. CDR1 and CDR2 (germline): SGHTA, FQGNSA.

V usage is TRBV13 and J usage is TRBJ2-5, with 11 bases aligning to TRBD2. The trim removed 0 bases at V and 4 bases at J, leaving 4 bases unmatched. The CDR3 runs to 16 residues. The germline gives CDR1 PRHDT, CDR2 FYEKMQ (reference sequence). DNA of the CDR3: TGTGCCAGCAGCTTAGGACTAGCGGGAGACCCAGAGACCCAGTACTTC. Translated: CASSLGLAGDPETQYF.

The chain recombines TRBV10-3 with TRBJ1-1; weak D call: TRBD1 (5 bases). CDR1 ENHRY and CDR2 SYGVKD come from the germline V gene. Trimming took off 8 bases at V and 0 bases at J, with 16 bases between the two ends. CDR3 length: 15 amino acids. CDR3 in amino acids: CAIGGGDLMNTEAFF. The CDR3 coding sequence is TGTGCCATCGGAGGAGGGGACCTCATGAACACTGAAGCTTTCTTT.

The gene calls are TRBV2 and TRBJ1-3, with D tentatively TRBD1 (6 bases). The CDR3 totals 14 residues. Germline-derived CDR1 and CDR2 are SNHLY and FYNNEI. With 8 bases removed from V and 7 bases from J, the gap between germline ends came to 18 bases. CDR3: CASGKQGSANTIYF. CDR3 nucleotide sequence: TGTGCCAGCGGAAAACAGGGTTCTGCGAACACCATATATTTT.

The chain combines TRBV6-4 with TRBJ2-3; 9 bases align to TRBD2. The CDR3 is 16 amino acids. The V gene end was trimmed by 0 bases and the J gene end by 0 bases; junction bases not matched to a gene: 1. Germline V lookup: CDR1 MRHNA, CDR2 SNTAGT. The CDR3 here is CASSDSAGGSTDTQYF. The CDR3, as DNA: TGTGCCAGCAGTGACTCGGCGGGAGGGAGCACAGATACGCAGTATTTT.

The CDR3 region is CASSWAGESGNTIYF. The DNA of the CDR3 is TGTGCCAGCAGCTGGGCAGGGGAGTCTGGAAACACCATATATTTT. V and J are TRBV7-8 and TRBJ1-3; D may be TRBD1 (6 bases). Trimming stripped 4 bases from V and 1 base from J, with 11 bases between. The germline gives CDR1 SGHVS, CDR2 FQNEAQ. The CDR3 has 15 residues.

A few counts support this clone. The chain combines TRBV13 with TRBJ2-1, with D hard to call. The V gene lost 1 base and the J gene lost 10 bases, with 14 bases spanning the gap. The V gene's germline CDR1 is PRHDT and CDR2 FYEKMQ (reference sequence). This CDR3 contains 14 residues. The DNA for the CDR3 is TGTGCCAGCAGCTTAGTTGGGCCAGGCAAGGAGCAGTTCTTC. It specifies CASSLVGPGKEQFF. Full variable domain (remainder filled in from reference TRBV13 and TRBJ2-1): AAGVIQSPRHLIKEKRETATLKCYPIPRHDTVYWYQQGPGQDPQFLISFYEKMQSDKGSIPDRFSAQQFSDYHSELNMSSLELGDSALYFCASSLVGPGKEQFFGPGTRLTVL.

The V gene is TRBV7-6, the J gene TRBJ2-1; perhaps TRBD1 as D (5 bases). Trimming cost V 3 bases and J 8 bases, with 11 bases left between them. This CDR3 contains 13 residues. The V gene's germline CDR1 is SGHVS and CDR2 FNYEAQ. DNA for the CDR3: TGTGCCAGCAGCTTGAACCAGGGCCATGAGCAGTTCTTC. It is translated as CASSLNQGHEQFF.

The chain links TRBV19 to TRBJ2-7; D unclear. Germline V gene lookup returns CDR1 LNHDA and CDR2 SQIVND (reference sequence). V was pared by 5 bases and J by 5 bases, with 22 bases between. The CDR3 covers 16 residues. This CDR3 is CASSARPPSGPHEQYF. CDR3 DNA sequence: TGTGCCAGTAGTGCCCGCCCACCATCTGGCCCCCACGAGCAGTACTTC.

This clone was picked up a small number of times. This chain joins TRBV6-1 and TRBJ1-2; the D gene is possibly TRBD1 (6 bases). Germline assignment: CDR1 MNHNS and CDR2 SASEGT. The CDR3 length is 15 residues. Trimming shortened V by 3 bases and J by 0 bases, and 11 bases separated the two germline ends. The CDR3, as DNA: TGTGCCAGCAGTGAGGGGGCGGATACTAACTATGGCTACACCTTC. Its protein is CASSEGADTNYGYTF.

This chain connects TRBV6-1 to TRBJ2-7, with TRBD2 identical over 9 bases. Germline CDR1 and CDR2: MNHNS and SASEGT. There are 15 residues in the CDR3. Trimming took 3 bases from V and 7 from J; bases not matched to a gene: 10. CDR3 bases: TGTGCCAGCAGTGATGTAGCGGGAGCACCTCGGGAGCAGTACTTC. This gives the protein CASSDVAGAPREQYF.

V usage is TRBV6-1 and J usage is TRBJ1-2; 8 bases are shared with TRBD1. With 5 bases clipped from V and 2 bases from J, the junction kept 4 bases outside the gene matches. Germline CDR1 and CDR2: MNHNS and SASEGT. This CDR3 region has 14 residues. The CDR3 loop is CASSLDRANYGYTF. In DNA, the CDR3 is TGTGCCAGCAGTCTGGACAGGGCGAACTATGGCTACACCTTC.

This clone was recorded a few times. The V and J genes are TRBV19 and TRBJ1-5; D ambiguous. The V end lost 5 bases, the J end lost 2 bases, and 16 bases lay between the germline ends. Germline assignment: CDR1 LNHDA and CDR2 SQIVND (reference sequence). The CDR3 covers 16 residues. The CDR3, as DNA: TGTGCCAGTAGTCCCCTTGGCACCCCGGGCAATCAGCCCCAGCATTTT. Its translation is CASSPLGTPGNQPQHF.

V is TRBV7-2 and J is TRBJ2-7, with a tentative D call TRBD2 (5 bases). This CDR3 is 14 amino acids long. Germline V gene data show CDR1 as SGHTA and CDR2 as FQGNSA. Trimming cost V 1 base and J 7 bases, with 14 bases left between them. The CDR3 sequence is CASSLDRESGEQYF. The DNA of the CDR3 is TGTGCCAGCAGCTTAGATAGGGAGTCTGGGGAGCAGTACTTC.

With respect to this clone: Given the absence of the conserved phenylalanine or tryptophan at the CDR3 end, a read error is likely. The DNA is left out, because the CDR3 cannot be placed on it with certainty; the CDR3 is given as TCRdb lists it. J is TRBJ1-1 and V is TRBV6-4. The CDR3 has 8 residues if both end residues are counted. The germline V gene encodes CDR1 MRHNA and CDR2 SNTAGT. The CDR3 sequence: CANPGDPG.

This clone appeared a single time. The chain carries TRBV10-1 and TRBJ2-1; D ambiguous. The CDR3 consists of 11 residues. V gave up 10 bases and J gave up 3 bases, with 7 bases separating them. CDR1 and CDR2 from the germline V gene are WNHNN and SYGVQD (reference sequence). DNA of the CDR3: TGCGCCACCTCGGACTACAATGAGCAGTTCTTC. Protein sequence: CATSDYNEQFF.

The genes are TRBV7-6 and TRBJ2-3; D gene ambiguous. In germline, CDR1 is SGHVS, CDR2 FNYEAQ. The CDR3 length is 14 residues. Trimming cost V 0 bases and J 4 bases, with 8 bases left between them. This CDR3 reads CASSLAPSPDTQYF. CDR3 in DNA: TGTGCCAGCAGCTTAGCGCCGAGTCCAGATACGCAGTATTTT.